The 7 T cell receptor beta chains below all came from one sample that was sequenced in a study of T-cell reconstitution after alpha-beta-depleted transplantation in children. It was with unique molecular identifiers that the TCRbeta library was prepared. TCRdb re-analysed the PCR reads in MiXCR, keeping a single row per CDR3 protein. Of 90,000 to 130,000 distinct CDR3 sequences listed, about 6.5% are singletons. The sample was PBMCs, mostly from graft donor cells, taken 360 days after TCRalphabeta/CD19-depleted stem cell transplant. The receptor source for this set is a male patient between 2 and 15 years old who had a stem cell transplant for acute lymphoblastic leukemia, so the T cells may come from the graft donor.

The chain couples TRBV9 to TRBJ2-6; D might be TRBD2 (6 bases). Germline loops: CDR1 SGDLS, CDR2 YYNGEE. This CDR3 spans 18 amino acids. Trimming removed 0 bases at V and 4 bases at J, with 17 bases between. Here the CDR3 DNA reads TGTGCCAGCAGCGTAGGAAGGCCTTTTGCGGGAGGGGCCAACGTCCTGACTTTC. It translates to CASSVGRPFAGGANVLTF.

This clonotype was observed many times. The chain uses TRBV29-1 and TRBJ2-7; 7 bases align to TRBD2. There are 12 residues in the CDR3. J gave up 6 bases and V 6 bases, and 8 bases lay outside the gene matches. Germline CDR1 and CDR2: SQVTM and ANQGSEA. The CDR3 sequence: CSVAGGGSEQYF. The CDR3 DNA sequence: TGCAGCGTCGCCGGCGGGGGAAGCGAGCAGTACTTC.

This clonotype was seen at least ten times. V is TRBV6-4 and J is TRBJ2-3, with TRBD2 identical over 13 bases. Per germline, CDR1 MRHNA and CDR2 SNTAGT. V shed 3 bases and J 7 bases; nucleotides not matched to a gene: 7. The CDR3 has 16 residues. CDR3 loop: CASSEEGLAGPNTQYF. In DNA, the CDR3 is TGTGCCAGCAGTGAAGAGGGACTAGCGGGGCCTAATACGCAGTATTTT.

This clonotype was detected ten times or more. Here the CDR3 reads CASRIYEQYF. In nucleotides, the CDR3 is TGTGCCAGCAGGATTTACGAGCAGTACTTC. The chain recombines TRBV2 with TRBJ2-7; no definite D call. The CDR3 totals 10 residues. V was cut by 6 bases and J by 4 bases, with 4 bases left in between. CDR1 is SNHLY and CDR2 is FYNNEI in the germline V gene.

The rearrangement uses TRBV12-3 or TRBV12-4 and TRBJ2-1; 12 nucleotides agree with TRBD2. The CDR3 extends over 18 amino acids. J lost 7 bases, V lost 11 bases, and 21 bases had no gene match. The CDR3 loop is CACCLGGLAGFGGNEQFF. CDR3 bases: TGTGCCTGCTGTTTAGGGGGACTAGCGGGTTTTGGAGGGAATGAGCAGTTCTTC.

This clonotype showed up just a few times. One junction end disagrees with the germline gene, perhaps due to a read error. The chain joins TRBV29-1 to TRBJ2-6, with 7 positions matching TRBD1. Germline assignment: CDR1 SQVTM and CDR2 ANQGSEA. The CDR3 contains 16 residues. This CDR3 reads CSVAGTAFSGANVPTF. In nucleotides, the CDR3 is TGCAGCGTTGCCGGGACAGCCTTCTCTGGGGCCAACGTCCCGACTTTC.

There are a few counts of this clonotype. This chain uses TRBV6-2 or TRBV6-3 with TRBJ2-2; TRBD1 agrees at 8 bases. This CDR3 is built from 14 residues. The trim removed 6 bases at V and 3 bases at J, leaving 3 bases unmatched. From germline, CDR1 is MNHEY and CDR2 SVGEGT. CDR3 protein: CASRSRGHTGELFF. CDR3 sequence (DNA): TGTGCCAGCAGAAGCAGGGGGCACACCGGGGAGCTGTTTTTT.